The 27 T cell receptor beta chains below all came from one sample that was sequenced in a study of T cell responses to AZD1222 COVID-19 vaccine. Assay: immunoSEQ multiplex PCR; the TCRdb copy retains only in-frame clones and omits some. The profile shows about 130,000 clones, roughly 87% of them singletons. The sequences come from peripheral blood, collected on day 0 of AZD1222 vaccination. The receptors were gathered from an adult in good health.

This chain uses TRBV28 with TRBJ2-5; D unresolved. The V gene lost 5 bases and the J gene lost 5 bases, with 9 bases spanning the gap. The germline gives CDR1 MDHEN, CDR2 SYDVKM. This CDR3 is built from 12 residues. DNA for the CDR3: TGTGCCAGCAGTATCGTAACGGAGACCCAGTACTTC. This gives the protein CASSIVTETQYF.

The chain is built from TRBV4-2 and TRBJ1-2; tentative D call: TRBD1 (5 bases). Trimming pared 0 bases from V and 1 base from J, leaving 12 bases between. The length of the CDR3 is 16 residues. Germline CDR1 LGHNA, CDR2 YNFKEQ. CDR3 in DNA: TGTGCCAGCAGCCAAGAAGGGGCTTCTATTAACTATGGCTACACCTTC. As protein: CASSQEGASINYGYTF.

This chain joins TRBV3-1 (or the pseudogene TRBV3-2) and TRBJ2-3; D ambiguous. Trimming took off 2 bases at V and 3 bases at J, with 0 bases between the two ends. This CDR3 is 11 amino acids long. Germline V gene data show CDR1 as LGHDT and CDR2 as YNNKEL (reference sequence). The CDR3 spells CASSQTDTQYF. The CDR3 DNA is TGTGCCAGCAGCCAAACAGATACGCAGTATTTT.

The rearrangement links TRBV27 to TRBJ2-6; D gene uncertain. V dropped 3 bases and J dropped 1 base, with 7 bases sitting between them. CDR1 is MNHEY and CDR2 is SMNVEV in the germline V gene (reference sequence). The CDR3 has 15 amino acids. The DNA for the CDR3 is TGTGCCAGCAGTTTGTGGGGATCTGGGGCCAACGTCCTGACTTTC. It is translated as CASSLWGSGANVLTF.

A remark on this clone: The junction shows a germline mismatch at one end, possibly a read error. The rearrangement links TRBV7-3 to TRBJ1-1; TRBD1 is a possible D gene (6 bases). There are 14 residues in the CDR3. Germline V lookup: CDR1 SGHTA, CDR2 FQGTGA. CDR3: CASSGGALNTEAFF. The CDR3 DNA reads TGTGCCAGCAGCGGGGGGGCCCTGAATACTGAAGCTTTCTTT.

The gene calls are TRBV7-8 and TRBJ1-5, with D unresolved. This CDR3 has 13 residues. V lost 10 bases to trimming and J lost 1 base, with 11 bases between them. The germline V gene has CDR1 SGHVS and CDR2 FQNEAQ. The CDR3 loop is CATGRVSNQPQHF. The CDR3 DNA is TGTGCCACCGGGAGGGTAAGCAATCAGCCCCAGCATTTT.

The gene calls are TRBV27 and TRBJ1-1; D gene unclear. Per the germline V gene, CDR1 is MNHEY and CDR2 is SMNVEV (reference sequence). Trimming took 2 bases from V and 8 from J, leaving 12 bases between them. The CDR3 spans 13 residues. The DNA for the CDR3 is TGTGCCAGCAGTTTAGGCCGTCCGCCGGAAGCTTTCTTT. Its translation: CASSLGRPPEAFF.

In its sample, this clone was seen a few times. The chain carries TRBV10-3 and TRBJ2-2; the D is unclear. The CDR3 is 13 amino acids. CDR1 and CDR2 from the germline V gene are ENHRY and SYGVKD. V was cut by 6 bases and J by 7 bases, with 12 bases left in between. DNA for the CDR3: TGTGCCATCAGATCCCCCCTAGGCGGGGAGCTGTTTTTT. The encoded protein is CAIRSPLGGELFF.

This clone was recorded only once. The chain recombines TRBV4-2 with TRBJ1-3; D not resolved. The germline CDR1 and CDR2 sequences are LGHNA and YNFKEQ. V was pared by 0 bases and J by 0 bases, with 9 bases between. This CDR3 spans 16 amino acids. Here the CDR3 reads CASSQEGGNSGNTIYF. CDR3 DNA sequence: TGTGCCAGCAGCCAAGAAGGCGGCAACTCTGGAAACACCATATATTTT.

CDR3 loop: CASNLILQGEQYF. The CDR3 nucleotides read TGTGCCAGCAACCTTATACTTCAAGGCGAGCAGTACTTC. The chain is built from TRBV7-9 and TRBJ2-7; D is ambiguous. The CDR3 has 13 amino acids. Germline assignment: CDR1 SEHNR and CDR2 FQNEAQ (reference sequence). Trimming pared 7 bases from V and 6 bases from J, leaving 16 bases between. The full variable domain, its missing parts supplied by reference TRBV7-9 and TRBJ2-7, is DTGVSQNPRHKITKRGQNVTFRCDPISEHNRLYWYRQTLGQGPEFLTYFQNEAQLEKSRLLSDRFSAERPKGSFSTLEIQRTEQGDSAMYLCASNLILQGEQYFGPGTRLTVT.

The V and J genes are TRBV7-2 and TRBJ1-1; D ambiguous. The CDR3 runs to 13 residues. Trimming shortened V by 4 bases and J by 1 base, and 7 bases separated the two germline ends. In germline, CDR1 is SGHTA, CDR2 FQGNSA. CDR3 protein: CASSSRTNTEAFF. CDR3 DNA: TGTGCCAGCAGCTCCCGGACGAACACTGAAGCTTTCTTT.

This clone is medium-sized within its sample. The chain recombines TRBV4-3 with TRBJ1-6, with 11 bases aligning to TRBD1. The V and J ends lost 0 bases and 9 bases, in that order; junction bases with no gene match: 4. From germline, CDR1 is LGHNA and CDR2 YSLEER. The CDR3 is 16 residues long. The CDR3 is CASSQEGGTGGSPLHF. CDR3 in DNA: TGCGCCAGCAGCCAAGAGGGAGGGACAGGGGGTTCACCCCTCCACTTT.

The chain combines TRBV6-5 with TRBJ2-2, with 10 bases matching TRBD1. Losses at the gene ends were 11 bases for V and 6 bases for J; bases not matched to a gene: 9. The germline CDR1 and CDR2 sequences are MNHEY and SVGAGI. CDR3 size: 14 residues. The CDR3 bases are TGTGCCGCCCGGGACAGGGGCGTCGCCGGGGAGCTGTTTTTT. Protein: CAARDRGVAGELFF.

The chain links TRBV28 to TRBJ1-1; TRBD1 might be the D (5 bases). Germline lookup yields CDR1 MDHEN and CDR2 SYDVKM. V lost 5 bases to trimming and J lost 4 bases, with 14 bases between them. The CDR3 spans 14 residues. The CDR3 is CASSTSARVTEAFF. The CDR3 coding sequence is TGTGCCAGCAGTACATCAGCCAGGGTCACTGAAGCTTTCTTT.

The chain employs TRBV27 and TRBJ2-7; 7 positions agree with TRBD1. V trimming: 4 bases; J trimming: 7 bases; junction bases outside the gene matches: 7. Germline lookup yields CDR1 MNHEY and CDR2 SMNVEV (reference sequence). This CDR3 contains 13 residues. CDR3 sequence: CASSYGTEREQYF. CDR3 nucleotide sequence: TGTGCCAGCAGTTACGGGACAGAGCGGGAGCAGTACTTC.

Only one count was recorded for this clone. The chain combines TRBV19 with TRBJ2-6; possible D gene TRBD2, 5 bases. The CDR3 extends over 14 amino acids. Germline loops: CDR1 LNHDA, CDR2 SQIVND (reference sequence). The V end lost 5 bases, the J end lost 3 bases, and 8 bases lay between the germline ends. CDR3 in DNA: TGTGCCAGTAGTTTCGGGGTTGGGGCCAACGTCCTGACTTTC. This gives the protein CASSFGVGANVLTF. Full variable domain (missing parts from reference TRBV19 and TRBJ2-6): DGGITQSPKYLFRKEGQNVTLSCEQNLNHDAMYWYRQDPGQGLRLIYYSQIVNDFQKGDIAEGYSVSREKKESFPLTVTSAQKNPTAFYLCASSFGVGANVLTFGAGSRLTVL.

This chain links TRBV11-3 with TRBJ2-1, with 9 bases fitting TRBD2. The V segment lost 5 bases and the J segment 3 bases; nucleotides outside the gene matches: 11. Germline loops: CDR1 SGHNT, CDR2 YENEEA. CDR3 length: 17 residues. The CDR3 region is CASSAEYSGGIYNEQFF. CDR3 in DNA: TGTGCCAGCAGCGCAGAATATAGCGGGGGCATCTACAATGAGCAGTTCTTC.

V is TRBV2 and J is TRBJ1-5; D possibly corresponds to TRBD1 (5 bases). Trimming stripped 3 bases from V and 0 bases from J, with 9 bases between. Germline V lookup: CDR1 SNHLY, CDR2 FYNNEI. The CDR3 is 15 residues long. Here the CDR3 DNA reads TGTGCCAGCAGTGAGGCAGGGTATAGCAATCAGCCCCAGCATTTT. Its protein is CASSEAGYSNQPQHF.

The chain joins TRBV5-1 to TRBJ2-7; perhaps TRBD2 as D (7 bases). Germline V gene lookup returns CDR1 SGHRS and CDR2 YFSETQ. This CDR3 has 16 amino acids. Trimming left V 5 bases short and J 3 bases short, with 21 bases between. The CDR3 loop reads CASSRGAGRTSYEQYF. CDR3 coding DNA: TGCGCCAGCAGTCGGGGGGCCGGACGAACCAGCTACGAGCAGTACTTC.

The CDR3 region is CASSPRPERGDIQYF. The CDR3 region has the DNA TGTGCCAGCAGCCCCCGCCCAGAGAGGGGTGACATTCAGTACTTC. The V call is TRBV7-6, the J call TRBJ2-4, with D perhaps given as TRBD1 or TRBD2 (5 bases each). Per germline, CDR1 SGHVS and CDR2 FNYEAQ. The V and J ends lost 5 bases and 8 bases respectively, with 19 bases between them. CDR3 length: 15 amino acids.

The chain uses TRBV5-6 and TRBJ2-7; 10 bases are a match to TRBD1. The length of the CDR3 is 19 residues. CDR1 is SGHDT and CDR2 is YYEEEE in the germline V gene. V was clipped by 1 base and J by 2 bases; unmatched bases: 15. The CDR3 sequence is CASSLMHDRGRIPPYEQYF. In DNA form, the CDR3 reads TGTGCCAGCAGCTTGATGCACGACAGGGGGCGGATCCCCCCCTACGAGCAGTACTTC.

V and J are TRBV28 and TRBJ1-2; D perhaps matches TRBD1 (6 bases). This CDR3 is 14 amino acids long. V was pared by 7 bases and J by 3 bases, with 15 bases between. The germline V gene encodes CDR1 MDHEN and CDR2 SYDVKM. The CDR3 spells CASISSRGDYGYTF. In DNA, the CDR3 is TGTGCCAGCATCTCTTCCAGGGGCGACTATGGCTACACCTTC.

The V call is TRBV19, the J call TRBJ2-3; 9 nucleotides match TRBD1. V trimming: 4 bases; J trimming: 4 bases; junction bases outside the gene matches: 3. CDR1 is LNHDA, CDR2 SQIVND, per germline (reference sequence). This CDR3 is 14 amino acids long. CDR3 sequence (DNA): TGTGCCAGTAGTACCGGACAGGGGTCAGATACGCAGTATTTT. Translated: CASSTGQGSDTQYF.

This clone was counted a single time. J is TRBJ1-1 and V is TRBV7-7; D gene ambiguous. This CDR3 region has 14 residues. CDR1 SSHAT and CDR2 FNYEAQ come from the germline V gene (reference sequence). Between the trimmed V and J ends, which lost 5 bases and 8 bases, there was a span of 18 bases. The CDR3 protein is CASSRLRDSGEAFF. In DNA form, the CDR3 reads TGTGCCAGCAGCCGTCTCCGAGATTCGGGCGAAGCTTTCTTT.

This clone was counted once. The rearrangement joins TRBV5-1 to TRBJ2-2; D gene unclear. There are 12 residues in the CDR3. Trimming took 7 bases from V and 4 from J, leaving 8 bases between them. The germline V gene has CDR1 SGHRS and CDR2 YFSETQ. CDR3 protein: CASDAATGELFF. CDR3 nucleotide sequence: TGCGCCAGCGATGCGGCCACCGGGGAGCTGTTTTTT.

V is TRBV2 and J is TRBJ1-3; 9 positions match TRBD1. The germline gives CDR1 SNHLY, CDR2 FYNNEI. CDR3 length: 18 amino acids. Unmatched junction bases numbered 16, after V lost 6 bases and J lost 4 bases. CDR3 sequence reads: CASRTVPGQGSAGNTIYF. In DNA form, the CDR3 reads TGTGCCAGCAGGACAGTCCCGGGACAGGGATCAGCGGGAAACACCATATATTTT.

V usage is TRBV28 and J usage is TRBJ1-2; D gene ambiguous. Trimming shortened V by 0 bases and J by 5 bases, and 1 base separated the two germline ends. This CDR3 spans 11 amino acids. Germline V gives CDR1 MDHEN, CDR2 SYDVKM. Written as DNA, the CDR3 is TGTGCCAGCAGTTTATGGTATGGCTACACCTTC. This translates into CASSLWYGYTF.